This TCR beta chain emerged from a study of shared clonotypes between healthy human individuals (dated by TCRdb to about 2020). For context, the study as a whole: The cohort comprised two women and a few men aged 18 to 49 years. To estimate repertoire size and how much clonotype sharing occurs between individuals, the study deeply sequenced the blood TCR repertoires of about five healthy adults. For each donor, three plates each were used for CD4 naive and CD4 memory, two plates were used for CD8 naive, and one plate was used for CD8 memory. Libraries were prepared and TCR repertoires were sequenced by different laboratories using diverse techniques, in order to increase sequencing depth and limit assay-specific biases. Each donor's leukapheresis produced roughly between about 0.9 and 9.5 billion PBMCs.

A remark on this clone: Its antigen is not yet known. Base qualities are missing; no much larger clone stands one base away.

Results and caveats for the whole study, not just this receptor: Naive subsets generally had larger estimated clonotype richness than memory subsets. Because the study included only a small number of donors, the genetic and exposure-history diversity represented was limited. Higher generation probabilities were observed for clonotypes shared by all four sorted-subset donors than for non-shared clonotypes. Even with the large sequencing depth, rarefaction of the sorted-subset datasets indicated that sequencing was incomplete. Pairwise subsampling indicated that sequencing depth was expected to affect the degree of clonotype sharing among donors. Only blood was sampled, and tissue TCR repertoires likely differ from those in blood. Across four donors, roughly 5.1% of naive CD4, around 3.5% of naive CD8, about 2.3% of memory CD4, and 0.3% to 0.45% of memory CD8 clonotypes were shared.

The donors were healthy, HIV-negative adults who had no recently reported acute infections or vaccinations. Only Caucasian adults living in Nashville, Tennessee, USA were represented among the donors. CD4+ T cells were enriched through magnetic negative selection, after which naive cells were positively selected on CD45RA and the remaining negative fraction served as the memory subset. Blood was obtained by leukapheresis, after which PBMCs were separated by Ficoll-Histopaque density gradient centrifugation and cryopreserved in liquid nitrogen vapor phase. Purity and quantity of every magnetically sorted T cell population were checked by analytical flow cytometry. From each sorted fraction, genomic DNA was isolated and quantified by UV absorbance on a Nanodrop 2000c. Using the deep immunoSEQ assay, TCR CDR3 regions were amplified from genomic DNA by multiplex PCR. Genomic DNA extracted from each cell subset was distributed evenly over all wells of several immunoSEQ 96-well plates, and each plate served as one replicate. For sorted subsets, each replicate PCR was loaded with around 200 ng genomic DNA, equivalent to about 30,000 T cell genomes. Purified libraries were quantified with a Qubit 3.0 fluorometer, sized on a Bioanalyzer 2100, and re-quantified with the KAPA Library Quantification kit. Each immunoSEQ 96-well plate was sequenced on its own single-read 150-cycle Illumina NextSeq 550 flow cell. The paper's processing steps were these. The immunoSEQ output contained only junctional sequences without quality scores, so filtering could not match that applied to full-length reads. To assign V/J genes and CDR3, sequences were annotated against IMGT germline references using PyIR, a Python wrapper for IgBLAST v1.9. Reads with weak V/J assignments (E-value above 1e-6), missing CDR3, stop codons, out-of-frame junctions, or ambiguous translated residues were removed. A V3J clonotype was defined by an identical inferred V gene, J gene, and CDR3 amino acid sequence. Percentage overlap between repertoires was calculated by dividing the number of shared unique clonotypes by the size of the smaller repertoire. Three approaches were used to assess repertoire richness: RTK rarefaction, the Chao1 estimator, and Recon v2.1 estimates of unobserved clonotypes. Generation probabilities for all TCRbeta clonotypes obtained by the gDNA method from several donors were computed using OLGA. What TCRdb holds here is the immuneACCESS table cut down to in-frame rearrangements. Part of the clones is not present; checked against another copy, under half of the missing clones reflect an unresolved V gene, and the others are unexplained. D and trimming come from the DNA, and the V and J calls and clone size come from that table. The sample profile shows over a million clones; 96% of them were found once. Over 1% of the sample goes to the ten largest clones.

Counted from cysteine to phenylalanine, this CDR3 has 14 amino acids. The CDR3 DNA has 42 bases and is translated from base 1. CDR1 and CDR2 were assigned from the germline V gene as SGHTS and YDEGEE. Trimming at the junction amounts to 7 bases on V and 6 bases on J, and the germline ends lie 20 bases apart. The origin of this receptor is a man aged 25 to 40 in good health. The chain uses TRBV5-8 and TRBJ2-7; the D gene lacks a confident call. Sequencing was done on a sample of naive CD4+ T cells sorted from blood. Sample cell subset or site, as interpreted from the label and publication: CD45RA+ positively selected. CDR3 region: CASVLQVPALEQYF. The nucleotide sequence reads as follows: TGTGCCAGCGTCCTTCAGGTACCTGCCCTCGAGCAGTACTTC.